These T cell receptor beta chains were read from a single sample in a study of blood T cell repertoires in COVID-19. Measured with immunoSEQ multiplex PCR; TCRdb has only the in-frame clones, and not every one. In the table there are roughly 120,000 clones, 85% of which are singletons. The source material was peripheral blood. Receptors originate from a man older than 75 with acute or convalescent COVID-19. CDR3s include the opening cysteine and the closing phenylalanine or tryptophan. The size entry is marked missing in some rows and otherwise reads once, few, many or a size class.

length	V	size	J	CDR3
14	TRBV6-4	.	TRBJ1-1	CASSETGGGTEAFF
13	TRBV11-2	once	TRBJ1-1	CASSLQQGAEAFF
14	TRBV6-6	.	TRBJ1-6	CASTGQGMNSPLHF
13	TRBV11-2	.	TRBJ2-7	CASSLGGGYEQYF
14	TRBV6-5	.	TRBJ1-1	CASSPRTGTSAAFF
17	TRBV5-1	once	TRBJ1-6	CASSWEGLWDFNSPLHF
14	TRBV5-1	.	TRBJ1-2	CASSLDRGLSGYTF
13	TRBV2	.	TRBJ1-2	CASSEQGIYGYTF
15	TRBV3-1/TRBV3-2	.	TRBJ2-5	CASSQWTGEKETQYF
16	TRBV3-1/TRBV3-2	.	TRBJ2-3	CASSQGLGVSTDTQYF
15	TRBV6-5	once	TRBJ2-3	CASTKGQGASDTQYF
15	TRBV5-4	once	TRBJ2-7	CASSQQTVGGYEQYF
14	TRBV12-5	.	TRBJ2-1	CASGLQGAVNEQFF
15	TRBV27	few	TRBJ2-7	CASSLQGQASYEQYF
17	TRBV3-1/TRBV3-2	.	TRBJ1-1	CASSQDGQPTSNTEAFF
15	TRBV10-3	.	TRBJ2-3	CAISDLRGDTDTQYF
17	TRBV9	once	TRBJ2-1	CASSVGIATSSYNEQFF
15	TRBV7-8	.	TRBJ2-1	CASRGGVGSYNEQFF
15	TRBV5-1	.	TRBJ1-1	CASSREGGKNTEAFF
14	TRBV2	.	TRBJ1-4	CASSEGRADEKLFF
16	TRBV7-9	.	TRBJ1-5	CASSLSGTGPNQPQHF
15	TRBV4-3	.	TRBJ2-1	CASSQASGVYNEQFF
16	TRBV5-1	.	TRBJ1-3	CASRTSDRGWGNTIYF
15	TRBV7-2	.	TRBJ2-1	CASSTGTGRNNEQFF
14	TRBV30	few	TRBJ1-1	CAWRRHPEKDEAFF
15	TRBV5-4	.	TRBJ1-2	CASSSGQDGFYGYTF
15	TRBV30	.	TRBJ1-4	CAWSVQGSYNEKLFF